This T cell receptor (beta chain) was sequenced during a study of blood T cells in healthy people across ages. Study observations and caveats: Expanded clonotype shifts may have been confounded, as the donors had an unknown CMV status.

The use of a sample-barcoded 5' primer and a J-beta primer mix characterized a second PCR of roughly 7 to 11 cycles. A 12-random-nucleotide template-switch adaptor tagged each cDNA molecule. TCRdb used MiXCR to reprocess the 5' RACE reads, holding one entry per CDR3 protein. This table holds about 1.1 million distinct CDR3 sequences, about two fifths found once. A remark on this clonotype: The antigen remains unidentified.

The study drew donors from healthy Caucasian individuals in Russia aged roughly 6 to 90. This TCR was recovered from a man younger than 35 in good health. The source material was blood.

This CDR3 reads CSVVGGTRANGEYF. CDR3 DNA sequence: TGCAGCGTGGTGGGTGGGACAAGGGCTAATGGGGAGTACTTC. This chain uses TRBV29-1 with TRBJ2-5, with TRBD1 as a possible D gene (6 bases). V lost 6 bases, J lost 12 bases, and 26 bases lay in between. The CDR3 runs 14 residues. Looked up from germline, CDR1 is SQVTM and CDR2 is ANQGSEA.